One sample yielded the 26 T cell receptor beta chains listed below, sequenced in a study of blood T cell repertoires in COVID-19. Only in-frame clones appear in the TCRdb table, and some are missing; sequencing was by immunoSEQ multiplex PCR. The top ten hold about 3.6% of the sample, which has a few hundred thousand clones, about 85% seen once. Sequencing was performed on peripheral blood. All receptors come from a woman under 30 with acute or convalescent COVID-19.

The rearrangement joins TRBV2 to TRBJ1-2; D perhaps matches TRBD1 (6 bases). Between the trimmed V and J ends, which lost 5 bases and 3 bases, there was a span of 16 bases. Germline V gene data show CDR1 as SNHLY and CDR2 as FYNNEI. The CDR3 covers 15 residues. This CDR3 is CASSISGGADYGYTF. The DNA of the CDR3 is TGTGCCAGCAGTATCAGCGGGGGGGCGGACTATGGCTACACCTTC.

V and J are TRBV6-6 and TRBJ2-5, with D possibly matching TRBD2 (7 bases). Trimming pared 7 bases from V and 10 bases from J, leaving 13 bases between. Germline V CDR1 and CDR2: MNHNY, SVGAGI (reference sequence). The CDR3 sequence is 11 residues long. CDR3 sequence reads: CASTLGGGQYF. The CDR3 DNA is TGTGCCAGCACTTTGGGAGGGGGCCAGTACTTC.

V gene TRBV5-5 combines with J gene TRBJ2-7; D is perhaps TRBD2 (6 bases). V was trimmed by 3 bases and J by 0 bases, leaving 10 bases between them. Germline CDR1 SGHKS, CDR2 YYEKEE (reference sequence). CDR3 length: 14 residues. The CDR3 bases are TGTGCCAGCAGCTGGCGGGACGGCTCCTACGAGCAGTACTTC. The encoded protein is CASSWRDGSYEQYF.

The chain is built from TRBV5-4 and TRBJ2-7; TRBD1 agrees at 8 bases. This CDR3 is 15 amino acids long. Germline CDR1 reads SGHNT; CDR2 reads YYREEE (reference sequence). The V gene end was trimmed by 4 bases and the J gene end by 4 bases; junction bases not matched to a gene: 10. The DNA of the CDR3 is TGTGCCAGCAGCAGGGGACAGGACGAGCGATACGAGCAGTACTTC. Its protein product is CASSRGQDERYEQYF. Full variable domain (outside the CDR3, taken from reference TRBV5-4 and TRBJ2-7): ETGVTQSPTHLIKTRGQQVTLRCSSQSGHNTVSWYQQALGQGPQFIFQYYREEENGRGNFPPRFSGLQFPNYSSELNVNALELDDSALYLCASSRGQDERYEQYFGPGTRLTVT.

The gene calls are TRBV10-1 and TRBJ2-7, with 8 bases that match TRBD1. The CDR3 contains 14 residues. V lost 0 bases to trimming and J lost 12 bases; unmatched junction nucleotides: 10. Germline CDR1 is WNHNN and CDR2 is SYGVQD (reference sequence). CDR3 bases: TGCGCCAGCAGTGAGTCCGGACAGGGAAGGGTAGTGTACTTC. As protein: CASSESGQGRVVYF.

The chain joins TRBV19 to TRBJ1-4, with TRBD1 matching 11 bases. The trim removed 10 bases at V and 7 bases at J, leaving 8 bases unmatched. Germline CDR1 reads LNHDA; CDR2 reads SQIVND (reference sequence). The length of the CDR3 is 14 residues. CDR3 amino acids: CATADRGRGEKLFF. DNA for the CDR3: TGTGCCACCGCGGACAGGGGGCGAGGTGAAAAACTGTTTTTT.

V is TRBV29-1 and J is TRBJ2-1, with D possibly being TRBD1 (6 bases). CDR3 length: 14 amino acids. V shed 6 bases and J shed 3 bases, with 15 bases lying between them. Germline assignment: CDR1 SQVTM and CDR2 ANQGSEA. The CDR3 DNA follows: TGCAGCGTGGCGGCCGGGACACGCTACAATGAGCAGTTCTTC. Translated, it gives CSVAAGTRYNEQFF.

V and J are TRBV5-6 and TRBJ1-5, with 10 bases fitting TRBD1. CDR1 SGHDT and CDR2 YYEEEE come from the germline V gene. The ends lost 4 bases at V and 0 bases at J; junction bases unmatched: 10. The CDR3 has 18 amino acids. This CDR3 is CASSGSGTGVYSNQPQHF. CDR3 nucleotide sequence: TGTGCCAGCAGCGGATCCGGGACAGGGGTCTATAGCAATCAGCCCCAGCATTTT.

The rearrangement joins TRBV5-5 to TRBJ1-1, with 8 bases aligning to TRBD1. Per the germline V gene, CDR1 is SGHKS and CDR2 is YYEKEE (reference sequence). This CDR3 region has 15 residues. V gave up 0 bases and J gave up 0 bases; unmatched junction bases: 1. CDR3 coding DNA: TGTGCCAGCAGCTTGGAGGACAGGGTGAACACTGAAGCTTTCTTT. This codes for CASSLEDRVNTEAFF.

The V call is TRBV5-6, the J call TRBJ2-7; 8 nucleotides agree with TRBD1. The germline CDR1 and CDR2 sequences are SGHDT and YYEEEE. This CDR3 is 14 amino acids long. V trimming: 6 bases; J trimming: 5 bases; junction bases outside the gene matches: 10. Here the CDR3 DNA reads TGTGCCAGCATCAAACGGCAGGGGGCGAACGAGCAGTACTTC. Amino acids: CASIKRQGANEQYF.

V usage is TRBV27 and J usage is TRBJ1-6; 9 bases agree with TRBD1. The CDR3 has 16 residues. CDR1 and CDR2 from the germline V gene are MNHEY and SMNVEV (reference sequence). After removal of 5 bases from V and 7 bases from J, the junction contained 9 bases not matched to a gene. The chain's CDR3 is CASSPTPGTGNSPLHF. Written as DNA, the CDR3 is TGTGCCAGCAGTCCCACCCCCGGGACAGGGAATTCACCCCTCCACTTT.

CDR3 sequence: CASSSKGVLNTEAFF. The CDR3 DNA reads TGTGCCAGCAGCTCCAAGGGGGTGTTGAACACTGAAGCTTTCTTT. V is TRBV9 and J is TRBJ1-1; the D gene is possibly TRBD1 (6 bases). V was cut by 4 bases and J by 0 bases, with 13 bases left in between. The CDR3 length is 15 residues. Germline CDR1 is SGDLS and CDR2 is YYNGEE.

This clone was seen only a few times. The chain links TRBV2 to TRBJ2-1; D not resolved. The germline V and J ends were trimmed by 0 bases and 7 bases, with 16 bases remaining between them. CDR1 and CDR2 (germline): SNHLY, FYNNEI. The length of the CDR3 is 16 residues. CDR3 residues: CASSEALGRSSNEQFF. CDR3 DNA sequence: TGTGCCAGCAGTGAAGCGCTTGGCAGGTCGTCAAATGAGCAGTTCTTC.

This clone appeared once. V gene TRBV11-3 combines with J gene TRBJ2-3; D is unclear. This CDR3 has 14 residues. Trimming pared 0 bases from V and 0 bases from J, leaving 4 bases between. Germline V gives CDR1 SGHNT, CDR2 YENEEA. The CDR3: CASSLEASTDTQYF. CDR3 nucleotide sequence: TGTGCCAGCAGCTTAGAAGCTAGCACAGATACGCAGTATTTT.

CDR3 sequence: CATSREPGTGELFF. CDR3 sequence (DNA): TGTGCCACCAGCAGAGAACCAGGCACCGGGGAGCTGTTTTTT. This chain links TRBV15 with TRBJ2-2; D is unclear. Trimming stripped 0 bases from V and 4 bases from J, with 6 bases between. Germline CDR1 and CDR2: LNHNV and YYDKDF (reference sequence). The CDR3 is 14 amino acids.

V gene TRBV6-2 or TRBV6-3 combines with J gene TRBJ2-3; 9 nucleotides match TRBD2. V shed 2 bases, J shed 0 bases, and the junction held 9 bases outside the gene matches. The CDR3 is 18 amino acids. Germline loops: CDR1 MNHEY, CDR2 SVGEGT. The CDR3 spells CASSYRVGAGGSTDTQYF. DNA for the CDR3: TGTGCCAGCAGTTACCGTGTGGGAGCGGGGGGTAGCACAGATACGCAGTATTTT.

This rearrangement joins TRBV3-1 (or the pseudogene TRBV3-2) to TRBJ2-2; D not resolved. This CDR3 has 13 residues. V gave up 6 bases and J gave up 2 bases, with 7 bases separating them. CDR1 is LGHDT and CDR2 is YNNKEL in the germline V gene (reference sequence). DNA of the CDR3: TGTGCCAGCAGGGGCATCAACACCGGGGAGCTGTTTTTT. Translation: CASRGINTGELFF.

The CDR3 spells CASSLGGEGVHEQYF. CDR3 DNA sequence: TGTGCCAGCAGCCTAGGAGGTGAGGGGGTCCACGAGCAGTACTTC. The V and J genes are TRBV7-3 and TRBJ2-7; TRBD1 is a possible D gene (6 bases). Germline loops: CDR1 SGHTA, CDR2 FQGTGA. The CDR3 loop spans 15 amino acids. The V end lost 5 bases, the J end lost 5 bases, and 19 bases lay between the germline ends.

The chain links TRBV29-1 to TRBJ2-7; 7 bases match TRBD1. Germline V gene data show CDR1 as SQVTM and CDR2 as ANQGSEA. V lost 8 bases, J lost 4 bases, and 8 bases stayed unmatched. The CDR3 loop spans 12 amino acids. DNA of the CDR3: TGCAGCTTCCGGGACAGCCCTTACGAGCAGTACTTC. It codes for CSFRDSPYEQYF.

The CDR3 is CASSPRTGGDEQYF. The CDR3 DNA sequence: TGTGCCAGTAGCCCCCGGACAGGGGGCGACGAGCAGTACTTC. The chain combines TRBV19 with TRBJ2-7, with TRBD1 matching over 11 bases. The germline V gene encodes CDR1 LNHDA and CDR2 SQIVND (reference sequence). CDR3 length: 14 amino acids. Germline trimming cut 6 bases from V and 5 bases from J; bases unmatched to any gene: 6.

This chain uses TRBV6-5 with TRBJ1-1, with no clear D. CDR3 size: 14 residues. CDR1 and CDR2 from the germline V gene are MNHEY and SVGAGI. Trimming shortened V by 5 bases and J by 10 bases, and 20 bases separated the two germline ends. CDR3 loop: CASSLDDPPLGAFF. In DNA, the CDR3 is TGTGCCAGCAGTCTGGACGACCCTCCACTAGGAGCTTTCTTT.

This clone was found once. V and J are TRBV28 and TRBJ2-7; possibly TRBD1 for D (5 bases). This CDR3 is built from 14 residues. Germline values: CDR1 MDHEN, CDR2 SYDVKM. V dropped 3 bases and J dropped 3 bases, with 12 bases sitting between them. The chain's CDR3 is CASSFSTAVYEQYF. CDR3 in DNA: TGTGCCAGCAGTTTTTCGACAGCTGTCTACGAGCAGTACTTC.

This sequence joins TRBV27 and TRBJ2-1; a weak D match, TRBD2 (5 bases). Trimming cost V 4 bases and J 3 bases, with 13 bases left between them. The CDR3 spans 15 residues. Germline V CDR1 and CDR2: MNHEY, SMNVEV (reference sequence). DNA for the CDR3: TGTGCCAGCAGTTCGGGGAGTCCCAGCTACAATGAGCAGTTCTTC. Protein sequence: CASSSGSPSYNEQFF.

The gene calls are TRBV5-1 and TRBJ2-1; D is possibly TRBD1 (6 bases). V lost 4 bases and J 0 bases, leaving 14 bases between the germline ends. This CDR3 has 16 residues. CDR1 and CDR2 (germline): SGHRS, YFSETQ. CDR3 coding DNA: TGCGCCAGCAGCACCGAAACAGGGAGCTCCTACAATGAGCAGTTCTTC. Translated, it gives CASSTETGSSYNEQFF.

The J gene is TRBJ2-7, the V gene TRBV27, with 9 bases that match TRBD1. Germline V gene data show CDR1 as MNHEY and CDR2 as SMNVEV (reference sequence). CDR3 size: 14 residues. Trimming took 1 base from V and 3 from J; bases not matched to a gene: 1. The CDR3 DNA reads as TGTGCCAGCAGTTTATGGACAGGGGACTACGAGCAGTACTTC. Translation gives CASSLWTGDYEQYF.

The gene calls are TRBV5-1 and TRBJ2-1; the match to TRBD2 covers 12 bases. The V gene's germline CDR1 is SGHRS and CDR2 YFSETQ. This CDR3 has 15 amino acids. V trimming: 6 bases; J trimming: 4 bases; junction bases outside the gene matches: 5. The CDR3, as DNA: TGCGCCAGCAAGGGGGGACTAGCGGGTTACAATGAGCAGTTCTTC. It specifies CASKGGLAGYNEQFF.